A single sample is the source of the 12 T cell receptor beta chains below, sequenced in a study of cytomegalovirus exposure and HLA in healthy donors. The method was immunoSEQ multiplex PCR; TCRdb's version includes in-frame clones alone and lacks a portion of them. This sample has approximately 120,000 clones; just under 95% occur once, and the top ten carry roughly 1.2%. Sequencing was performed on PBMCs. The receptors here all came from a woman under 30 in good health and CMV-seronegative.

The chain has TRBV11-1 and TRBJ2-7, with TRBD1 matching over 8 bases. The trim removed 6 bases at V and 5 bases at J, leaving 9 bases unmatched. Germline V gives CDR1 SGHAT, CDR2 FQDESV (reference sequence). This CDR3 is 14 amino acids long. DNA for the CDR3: TGTGCCAGCAGACGGAGTCAGGGGGCAAACGAGCAGTACTTC. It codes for CASRRSQGANEQYF.

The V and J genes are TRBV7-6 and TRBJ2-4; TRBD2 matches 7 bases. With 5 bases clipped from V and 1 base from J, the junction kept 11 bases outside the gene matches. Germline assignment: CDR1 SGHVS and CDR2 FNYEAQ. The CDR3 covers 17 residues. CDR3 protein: CASSPHRGEGAKNIQYF. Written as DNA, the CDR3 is TGTGCCAGCAGCCCGCACCGGGGGGAGGGGGCCAAAAACATTCAGTACTTC.

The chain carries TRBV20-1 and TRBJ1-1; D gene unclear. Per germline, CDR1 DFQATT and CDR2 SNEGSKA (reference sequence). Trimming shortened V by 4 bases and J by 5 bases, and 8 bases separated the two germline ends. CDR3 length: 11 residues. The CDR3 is CSAKGGTEAFF. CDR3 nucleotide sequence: TGCAGTGCTAAGGGAGGTACTGAAGCTTTCTTT.

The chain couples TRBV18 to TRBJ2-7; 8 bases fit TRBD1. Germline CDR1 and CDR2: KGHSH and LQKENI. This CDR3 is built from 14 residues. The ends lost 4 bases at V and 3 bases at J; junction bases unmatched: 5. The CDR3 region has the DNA TGTGCCAGCTCACTCGGACAGGGTAACTACGAGCAGTACTTC. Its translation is CASSLGQGNYEQYF.

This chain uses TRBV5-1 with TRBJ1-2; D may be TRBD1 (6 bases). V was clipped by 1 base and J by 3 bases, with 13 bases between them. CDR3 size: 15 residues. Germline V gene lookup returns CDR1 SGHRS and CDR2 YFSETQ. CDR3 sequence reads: CASSLTGNTDYGYTF. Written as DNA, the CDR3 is TGCGCCAGCAGCTTGACAGGGAATACAGACTATGGCTACACCTTC. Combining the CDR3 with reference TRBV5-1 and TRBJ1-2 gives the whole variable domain KAGVTQTPRYLIKTRGQQVTLSCSPISGHRSVSWYQQTPGQGLQFLFEYFSETQRNKGNFPGRFSGRQFSNSRSEMNVSTLELGDSALYLCASSLTGNTDYGYTFGSGTRLTVV.

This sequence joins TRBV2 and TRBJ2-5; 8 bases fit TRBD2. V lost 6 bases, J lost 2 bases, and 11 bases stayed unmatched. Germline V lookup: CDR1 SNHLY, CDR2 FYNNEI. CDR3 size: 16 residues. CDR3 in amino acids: CASSGGRSSGQETQYF. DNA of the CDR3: TGTGCCAGCAGCGGCGGGAGGTCTAGCGGACAAGAGACCCAGTACTTC.

The CDR3 DNA reads as TGTGCCAGCAGTTTAAGGGAACAGGGCGCAAAACTGTTTTTT. Amino acids: CASSLREQGAKLFF. The chain is built from TRBV27 and TRBJ1-4, with TRBD1 as a possible D gene (6 bases). Trimming shortened V by 2 bases and J by 10 bases, and 14 bases separated the two germline ends. The CDR3 is 14 amino acids. The germline gives CDR1 MNHEY, CDR2 SMNVEV (reference sequence).

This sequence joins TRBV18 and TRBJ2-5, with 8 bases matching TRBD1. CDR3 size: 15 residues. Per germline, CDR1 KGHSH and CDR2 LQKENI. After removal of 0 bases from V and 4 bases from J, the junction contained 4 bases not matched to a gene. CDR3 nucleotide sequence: TGTGCCAGCTCACCACCGGGACAGGTCCGAGAGACCCAGTACTTC. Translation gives CASSPPGQVRETQYF.

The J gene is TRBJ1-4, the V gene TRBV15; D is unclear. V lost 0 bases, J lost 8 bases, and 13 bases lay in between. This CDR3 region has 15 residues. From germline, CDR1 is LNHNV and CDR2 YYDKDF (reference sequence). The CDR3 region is CATSRDSGLREKLFF. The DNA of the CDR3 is TGTGCCACCAGCAGAGATTCGGGGTTACGGGAAAAACTGTTTTTT.

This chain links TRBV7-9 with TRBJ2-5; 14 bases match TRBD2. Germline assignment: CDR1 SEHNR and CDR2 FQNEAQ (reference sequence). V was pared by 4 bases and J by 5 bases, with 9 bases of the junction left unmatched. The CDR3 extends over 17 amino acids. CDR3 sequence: CASSSGLAGVGGETQYF. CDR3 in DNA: TGTGCCAGCAGCTCGGGACTAGCGGGAGTTGGTGGGGAGACCCAGTACTTC.

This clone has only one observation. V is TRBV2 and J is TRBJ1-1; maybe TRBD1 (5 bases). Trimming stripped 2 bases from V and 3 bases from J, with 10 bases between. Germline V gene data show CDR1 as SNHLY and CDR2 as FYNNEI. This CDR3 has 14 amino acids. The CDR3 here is CASSEQGGDTEAFF. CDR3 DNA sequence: TGTGCCAGCAGTGAACAGGGAGGGGACACTGAAGCTTTCTTT.

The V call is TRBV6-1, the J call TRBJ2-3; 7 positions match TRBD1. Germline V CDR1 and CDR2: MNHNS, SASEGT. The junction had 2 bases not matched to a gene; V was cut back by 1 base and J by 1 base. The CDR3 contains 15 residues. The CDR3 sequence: CASSEETGGTDTQYF. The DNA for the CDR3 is TGTGCCAGCAGTGAAGAAACAGGGGGCACAGATACGCAGTATTTT.